This TCR beta chain was observed in a study of blood T cells in healthy people across ages. Overall study findings and caveats: The unsorted PBMCs prevented any conclusive comparison of naive versus antigen-experienced cells. More naive CD4+ cells and higher diversity were found in long-lived than in aged donors.

Primers used in a second PCR of about 6 to 11 cycles were a sample-barcoded 5' primer and a J-beta primer mix. Each sample provided no less than 3 million CDR3-containing paired-end reads. In TCRdb, the 5' RACE reads were re-called with MiXCR into one record per CDR3 protein. This sample has hundreds of thousands of distinct CDR3 sequences, with 29% found just once. Turning to this clonotype: Antigen unknown.

V was shortened by 6 bases and J by 7 bases, with 15 bases between the two germline ends. The CDR3 sequence is 13 residues long. Germline V gene lookup returns CDR1 DFQATT and CDR2 SNEGSKA (reference sequence). This TCR derives from an elderly woman in good health. Sample: blood. This chain connects TRBV20-1 to TRBJ1-4, with D tentatively TRBD1 (6 bases). The CDR3 DNA is TGCAGTGCCCACAGCGGAGGGGGTGAAAAACTGTTTTTT. Its translation is CSAHSGGGEKLFF.